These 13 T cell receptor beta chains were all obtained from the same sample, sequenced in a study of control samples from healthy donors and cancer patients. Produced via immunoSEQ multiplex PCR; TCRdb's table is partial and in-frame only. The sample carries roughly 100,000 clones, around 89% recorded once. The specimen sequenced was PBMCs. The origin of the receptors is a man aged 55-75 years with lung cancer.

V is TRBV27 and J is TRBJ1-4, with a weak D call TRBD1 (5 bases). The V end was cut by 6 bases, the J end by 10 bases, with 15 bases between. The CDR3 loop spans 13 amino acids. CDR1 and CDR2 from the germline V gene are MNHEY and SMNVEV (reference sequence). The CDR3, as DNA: TGTGCCAGCAGGGAAAAAGCAGGGTTAAAACTGTTTTTT. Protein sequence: CASREKAGLKLFF. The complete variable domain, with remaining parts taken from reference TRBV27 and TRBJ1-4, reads EAQVTQNPRYLITVTGKKLTVTCSQNMNHEYMSWYRQDPGLGLRQIYYSMNVEVTDKGDVPEGYKVSRKEKRNFPLILESPSPNQTSLYFCASREKAGLKLFFGSGTQLSVL.

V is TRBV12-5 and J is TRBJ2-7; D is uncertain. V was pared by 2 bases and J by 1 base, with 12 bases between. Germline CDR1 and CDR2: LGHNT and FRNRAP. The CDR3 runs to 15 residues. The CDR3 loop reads CASGLFFWRSYEQYV. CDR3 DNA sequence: TGTGCTAGTGGTTTGTTTTTTTGGCGGTCCTACGAGCAGTACGTC.

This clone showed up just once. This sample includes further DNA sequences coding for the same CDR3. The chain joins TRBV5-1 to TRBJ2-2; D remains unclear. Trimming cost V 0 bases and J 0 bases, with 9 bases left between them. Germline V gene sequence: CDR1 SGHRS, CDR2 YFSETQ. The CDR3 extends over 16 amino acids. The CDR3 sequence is CASSLGHLANTGELFF. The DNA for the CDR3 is TGCGCCAGCAGCTTGGGACACCTCGCGAACACCGGGGAGCTGTTTTTT.

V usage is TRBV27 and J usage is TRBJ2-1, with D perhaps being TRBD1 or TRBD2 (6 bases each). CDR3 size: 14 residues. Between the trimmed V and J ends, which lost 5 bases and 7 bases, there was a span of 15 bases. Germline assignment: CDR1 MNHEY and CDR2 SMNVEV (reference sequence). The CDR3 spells CASSPWGASNEQFF. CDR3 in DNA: TGTGCCAGCAGTCCGTGGGGGGCTTCTAATGAGCAGTTCTTC.

This chain's CDR3 is CASSEPYTGARDEQYF. In nucleotides, the CDR3 is TGCGCCAGCAGTGAGCCTTACACAGGGGCCAGGGACGAGCAGTACTTC. The chain uses TRBV10-2 and TRBJ2-7; 7 nucleotides line up with TRBD1. V was pared by 2 bases and J by 5 bases, with 12 bases of the junction left unmatched. This CDR3 spans 16 amino acids. From germline, CDR1 is WSHSY and CDR2 SAAADI.

CDR3 region: CASSFPGADAIGTDYNEQFF. The DNA of the CDR3 is TGTGCCAGCAGTTTCCCCGGGGCTGATGCAATAGGGACAGATTACAATGAGCAGTTCTTC. The rearrangement links TRBV6-2 or TRBV6-3 to TRBJ2-1; TRBD1 matches 7 bases. The V gene end was trimmed by 4 bases and the J gene end by 4 bases; junction bases not matched to a gene: 22. CDR1 MNHEY and CDR2 SVGEGT come from the germline V gene. There are 20 residues in the CDR3.

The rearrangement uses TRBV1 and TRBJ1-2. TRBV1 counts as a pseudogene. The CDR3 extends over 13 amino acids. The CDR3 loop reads CTSSQGGPSGYTF. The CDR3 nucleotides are TGCACCAGCAGCCAAGGAGGGCCGAGTGGCTACACCTTC.

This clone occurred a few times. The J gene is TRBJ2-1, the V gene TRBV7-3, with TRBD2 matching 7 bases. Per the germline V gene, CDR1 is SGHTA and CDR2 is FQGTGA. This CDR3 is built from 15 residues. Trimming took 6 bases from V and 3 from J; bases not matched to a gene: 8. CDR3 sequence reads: CASSPSAGNYNEQFF. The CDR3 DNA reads TGTGCCAGCAGTCCATCAGCGGGGAACTACAATGAGCAGTTCTTC.

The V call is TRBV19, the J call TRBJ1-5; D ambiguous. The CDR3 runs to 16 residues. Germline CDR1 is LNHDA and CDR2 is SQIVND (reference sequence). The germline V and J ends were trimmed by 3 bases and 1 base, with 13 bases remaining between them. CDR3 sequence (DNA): TGTGCCAGTAGTATGCTGAGCGGAGTAAGCAATCAGCCCCAGCATTTT. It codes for CASSMLSGVSNQPQHF.

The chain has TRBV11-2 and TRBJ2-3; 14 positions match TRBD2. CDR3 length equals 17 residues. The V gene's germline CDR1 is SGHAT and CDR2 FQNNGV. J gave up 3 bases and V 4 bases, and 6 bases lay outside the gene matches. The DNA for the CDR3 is TGTGCCAGCAGCTCCCCTGGACTAGCGGGGGGTACAGATACGCAGTATTTT. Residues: CASSSPGLAGGTDTQYF. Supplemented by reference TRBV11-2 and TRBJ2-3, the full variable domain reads EAGVAQSPRYKIIEKRQSVAFWCNPISGHATLYWYQQILGQGPKLLIQFQNNGVVDDSQLPKDRFSAERLKGVDSTLKIQPAKLEDSAVYLCASSSPGLAGGTDTQYFGPGTRLTVL.

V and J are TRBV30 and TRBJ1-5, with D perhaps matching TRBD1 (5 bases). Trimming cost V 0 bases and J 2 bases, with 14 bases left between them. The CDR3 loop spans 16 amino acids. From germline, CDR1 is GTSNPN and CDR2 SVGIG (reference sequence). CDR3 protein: CAWSVTRPRGNQPQHF. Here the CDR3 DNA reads TGTGCCTGGAGTGTCACCCGCCCCAGGGGCAATCAGCCCCAGCATTTT.

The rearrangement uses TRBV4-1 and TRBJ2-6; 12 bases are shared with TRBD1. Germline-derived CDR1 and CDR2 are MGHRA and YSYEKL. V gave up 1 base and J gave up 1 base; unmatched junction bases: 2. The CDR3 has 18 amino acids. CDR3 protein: CASSQVGQGASGANVLTF. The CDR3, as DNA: TGCGCCAGCAGCCAAGTGGGACAGGGGGCATCTGGGGCCAACGTCCTGACTTTC.

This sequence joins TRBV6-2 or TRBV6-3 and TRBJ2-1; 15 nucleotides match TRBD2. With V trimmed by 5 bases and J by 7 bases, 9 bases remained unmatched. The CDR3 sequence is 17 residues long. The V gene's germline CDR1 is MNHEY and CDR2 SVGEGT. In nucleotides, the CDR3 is TGTGCCAGCAGTCCCGATGGACTAGCGGGGGGGAGGAATGAGCAGTTCTTC. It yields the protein CASSPDGLAGGRNEQFF.